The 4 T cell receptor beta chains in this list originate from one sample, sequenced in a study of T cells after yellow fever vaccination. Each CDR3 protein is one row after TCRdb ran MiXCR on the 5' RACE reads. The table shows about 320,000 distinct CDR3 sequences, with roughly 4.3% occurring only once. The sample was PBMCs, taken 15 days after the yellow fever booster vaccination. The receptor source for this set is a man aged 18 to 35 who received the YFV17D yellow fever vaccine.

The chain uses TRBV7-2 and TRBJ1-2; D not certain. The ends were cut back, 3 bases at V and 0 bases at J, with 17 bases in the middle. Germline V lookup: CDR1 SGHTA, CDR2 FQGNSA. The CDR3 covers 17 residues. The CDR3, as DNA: TGTGCCAGCAGCTTCCCCCCGCCGGGAATTGCTAACTATGGCTACACCTTC. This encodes CASSFPPPGIANYGYTF.

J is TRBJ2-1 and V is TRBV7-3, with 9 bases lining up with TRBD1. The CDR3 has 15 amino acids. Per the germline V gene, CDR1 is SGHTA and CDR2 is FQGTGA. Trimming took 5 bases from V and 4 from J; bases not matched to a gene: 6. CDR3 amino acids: CASSVDRGQYNEQFF. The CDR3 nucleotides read TGTGCCAGCAGCGTGGACAGGGGCCAGTACAATGAGCAGTTCTTC.

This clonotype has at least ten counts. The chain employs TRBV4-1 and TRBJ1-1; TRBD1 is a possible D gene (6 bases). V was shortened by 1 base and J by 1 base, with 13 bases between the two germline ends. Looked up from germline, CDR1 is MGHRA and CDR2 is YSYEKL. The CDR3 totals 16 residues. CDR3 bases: TGCGCCAGCAGCCAAGTTTTGCAGGGGAAGAACACTGAAGCTTTCTTT. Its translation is CASSQVLQGKNTEAFF.

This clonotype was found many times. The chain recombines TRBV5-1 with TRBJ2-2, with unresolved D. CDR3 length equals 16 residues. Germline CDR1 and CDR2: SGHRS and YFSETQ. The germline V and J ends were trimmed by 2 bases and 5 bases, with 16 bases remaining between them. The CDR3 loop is CASSLNGPWSTGELFF. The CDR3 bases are TGCGCCAGCAGCTTAAACGGGCCATGGAGTACCGGGGAGCTGTTTTTT.